The clone carrying this TCR beta chain was counted only a few times. Patients from Seattle were sampled longitudinally, starting during active infection. The data derive from a study of blood T cell repertoires in COVID-19. For the study at large: The analysed material was cDNA or gDNA that came from T cells, B-cell-depleted T cells, or PBMCs.

The CDR3 totals 16 residues. With V trimmed by 4 bases and J by 2 bases, 5 bases remained unmatched. Germline CDR1 and CDR2: SGHAT and FQNNGV. TCRdb keeps only in-frame clones here, not all; method: immunoSEQ multiplex PCR. The sample shows approximately 250,000 clones, approximately 86% of them seen only once. The chain recombines TRBV11-2 with TRBJ2-6; 7 nucleotides align to TRBD1. This clonotype originated in a woman aged 55-69 years with COVID-19, enrolled during active disease. Sequenced: peripheral blood. In nucleotides, the CDR3 is TGTGCCAGCAGCTCCCTCAGGGGGACTGGGGCCAACGTCCTGACTTTC. It translates to CASSSLRGTGANVLTF.